The 21 T cell receptor beta chains listed next were all sequenced from one sample in a study of regulatory T cells in long-lasting Graves disease. Through Arm-PCR of CDR3 regions and iRepertoire HTBI primers, TCR beta libraries were built. TCRdb passed the multiplex PCR reads through MiXCR, listing each CDR3 protein once. The sample consists of hundreds of thousands of distinct CDR3 sequences, roughly a fifth of them appearing once. Time point denoted: persistent/refractory GD, antithyroid drugs over 5 years with positive TRAb. PBMC-derived RNA was used for the TCR library. Source: peripheral blood mononuclear cells (PBMCs), taken when the disease was refractory, from a patient treated with antithyroid drugs. These receptors all come from a female donor with Graves disease.

This clonotype has more than one count but fewer than ten. The rearrangement links TRBV12-3 or TRBV12-4 to TRBJ1-1, with 7 bases that match TRBD1. The CDR3 has 14 residues. V lost 8 bases to trimming and J lost 1 base; unmatched junction nucleotides: 7. CDR3 DNA sequence: TGTGCCAGCCATAGGGACAGAACGAACACTGAAGCTTTCTTT. It is translated as CASHRDRTNTEAFF.

In this sample, this clonotype turned up many times. The gene calls are TRBV2 and TRBJ1-1, with D unclear. CDR1 and CDR2 from the germline V gene are SNHLY and FYNNEI. The V gene lost 3 bases and the J gene lost 1 base, with 6 bases spanning the gap. CDR3 size: 13 residues. The CDR3 DNA reads as TGTGCCAGCAGTGAGTTAGAGAACACTGAAGCTTTCTTT. It encodes CASSELENTEAFF.

The V call is TRBV10-3, the J call TRBJ2-7, with 7 bases that match TRBD1. This CDR3 is built from 12 residues. The junction had 5 bases not matched to a gene; V was cut back by 6 bases and J by 6 bases. Looked up from germline, CDR1 is ENHRY and CDR2 is SYGVKD. CDR3 nucleotide sequence: TGTGCCATCAGCCCGACAGGGAGCGAGCAGTACTTC. Translated: CAISPTGSEQYF.

This clonotype appeared many times. In nucleotides, the CDR3 is TGTGCCACCAGCAGAGAGAGGTCACAGATTCAGACCCAGTACTTC. Its translation is CATSRERSQIQTQYF. The chain combines TRBV15 with TRBJ2-5; no definite D call. The CDR3 length is 15 residues. With 0 bases removed from V and 6 bases from J, the gap between germline ends came to 14 bases. Germline loops: CDR1 LNHNV, CDR2 YYDKDF (reference sequence).

This clonotype was seen a handful of times. The J gene is TRBJ2-7, the V gene TRBV11-2; 10 bases line up with TRBD2. Germline values: CDR1 SGHAT, CDR2 FQNNGV. The CDR3 is made up of 16 amino acids. The junction had 8 bases not matched to a gene; V was cut back by 4 bases and J by 2 bases. CDR3 nucleotide sequence: TGTGCCAGCAGCTCCTCGGGACTAGCGCCAACCTACGAGCAGTACTTC. Translated: CASSSSGLAPTYEQYF.

This chain uses TRBV7-2 with TRBJ1-1; D ambiguous. The CDR3 is 14 amino acids. V lost 1 base and J 6 bases, leaving 12 bases between the germline ends. Germline V lookup: CDR1 SGHTA, CDR2 FQGNSA. CDR3 region: CASSLVQGSAEAFF. In DNA, the CDR3 is TGTGCCAGCAGCTTAGTGCAAGGCAGCGCTGAAGCTTTCTTT.

Ten or more counts support this clonotype. This sequence joins TRBV11-2 and TRBJ2-7; the match to TRBD1 covers 8 bases. The CDR3 consists of 15 residues. V shed 5 bases and J 4 bases; nucleotides not matched to a gene: 10. CDR1 is SGHAT and CDR2 is FQNNGV in the germline V gene. The CDR3 spells CASSRNRGNGYEQYF. The CDR3 DNA reads TGTGCCAGCAGCCGGAACAGGGGGAACGGTTACGAGCAGTACTTC.

This clonotype was detected only a few times. The V and J genes are TRBV7-8 and TRBJ1-1; the D gene is possibly TRBD1 (5 bases). The CDR3 extends over 15 amino acids. The V gene's germline CDR1 is SGHVS and CDR2 FQNEAQ. V was pared by 4 bases and J by 0 bases, with 12 bases between. The CDR3 nucleotides are TGTGCCAGCAGCTACAGACAGCGCCTGAACACTGAAGCTTTCTTT. Its protein is CASSYRQRLNTEAFF.

The gene calls are TRBV28 and TRBJ2-4, with D maybe TRBD2 (6 bases). CDR1 is MDHEN and CDR2 is SYDVKM in the germline V gene. Trimming took 8 bases from V and 0 from J, leaving 14 bases between them. CDR3 length equals 15 residues. Written as DNA, the CDR3 is TGTGCCAGCCGTCCCCGGGGGATAGCCAAAAACATTCAGTACTTC. Amino acids: CASRPRGIAKNIQYF.

This clonotype was counted many times. The chain uses TRBV11-3 and TRBJ2-5, with TRBD2 identical over 10 bases. Trimming took 5 bases from V and 1 from J; bases not matched to a gene: 19. Germline V gives CDR1 SGHNT, CDR2 YENEEA. The length of the CDR3 is 20 residues. Here the CDR3 DNA reads TGTGCCAGCAGCCAAAAGCAATCGACTCTAGCGGGGGCCTTCCAAGAGACCCAGTACTTC. This sequence encodes CASSQKQSTLAGAFQETQYF.

This clonotype occurred a few times. A much larger clone lies one base from this, so it may be a read error. This chain uses TRBV20-1 with TRBJ1-1; TRBD1 aligns across 7 bases. The CDR3 length is 14 residues. Germline lookup yields CDR1 DFQATT and CDR2 SNEGSKA (reference sequence). V lost 6 bases to trimming and J lost 4 bases; unmatched junction nucleotides: 11. CDR3 residues: CSAHETGPITEAFF. Here the CDR3 DNA reads TGCAGTGCCCATGAGACAGGGCCGATCACTGAAGCTTTCTTT.

The V and J genes are TRBV7-2 and TRBJ2-7; 10 bases are a match to TRBD2. CDR3 length: 15 residues. Germline CDR1 reads SGHTA; CDR2 reads FQGNSA. V gave up 5 bases and J gave up 4 bases; unmatched junction bases: 8. The CDR3 here is CASSGPGTSAYEQYF. In DNA, the CDR3 is TGTGCCAGCAGCGGACCCGGGACTAGCGCGTACGAGCAGTACTTC.

This clonotype was seen only a few times. The chain carries TRBV27 and TRBJ2-7, with a possible D match to TRBD2 (6 bases). Germline loops: CDR1 MNHEY, CDR2 SMNVEV (reference sequence). This CDR3 is 13 amino acids long. V was shortened by 4 bases and J by 6 bases, with 13 bases between the two germline ends. CDR3 coding DNA: TGTGCCAGCAGTTGGGGACTGCCCAGCGAGCAGTACTTC. Translated, it gives CASSWGLPSEQYF.

This clonotype was counted many times. The rearrangement links TRBV28 to TRBJ2-2; D is ambiguous. Germline V CDR1 and CDR2: MDHEN, SYDVKM. The V end lost 4 bases, the J end lost 4 bases, and 10 bases lay between the germline ends. This CDR3 is built from 14 residues. For the CDR3, the DNA is TGTGCCAGCAGTTCCTCTTTGATCACCGGGGAGCTGTTTTTT. Translation gives CASSSSLITGELFF. Using reference TRBV28 and TRBJ2-2 for the parts outside the CDR3, the full variable domain is DVKVTQSSRYLVKRTGEKVFLECVQDMDHENMFWYRQDPGLGLRLIYFSYDVKMKEKGDIPEGYSVSREKKERFSLILESASTNQTSMYLCASSSSLITGELFFGEGSRLTVL.

This clonotype has a count of ten or more. This sequence joins TRBV12-3 or TRBV12-4 and TRBJ2-5; 14 nucleotides align to TRBD2. The CDR3 length is 17 residues. The V segment lost 7 bases and the J segment 4 bases; nucleotides outside the gene matches: 11. The CDR3 here is CASTLGLAGAGRETQYF. The CDR3 DNA sequence: TGTGCCAGCACACTGGGACTAGCGGGGGCAGGTCGAGAGACCCAGTACTTC.

This sequence joins TRBV28 and TRBJ1-2; weak D call: TRBD1 (5 bases). CDR3 length: 15 residues. Germline-derived CDR1 and CDR2 are MDHEN and SYDVKM. V was pared by 6 bases and J by 4 bases, with 18 bases between. The CDR3 sequence: CASSNPLGRVYGYTF. CDR3 coding DNA: TGTGCCAGCAGCAACCCCTTGGGGCGCGTCTATGGCTACACCTTC.

A remark on this clonotype: Given a much more abundant clone one base away, this may be a read error. The chain recombines TRBV7-9 with TRBJ1-1; 7 positions agree with TRBD1. CDR1 and CDR2 from the germline V gene are SEHNR and FQNEAQ (reference sequence). This CDR3 is built from 13 residues. V lost 8 bases and J lost 1; bases outside the gene matches: 4. CDR3 coding DNA: TGTGCCAGCTGCCGGGACAGGAACACTGAAGCTTTCTTT. It codes for CASCRDRNTEAFF. The whole variable domain, remainder taken from reference TRBV7-9 and TRBJ1-1, is DTGVSQNPRHKITKRGQNVTFRCDPISEHNRLYWYRQTLGQGPEFLTYFQNEAQLEKSRLLSDRFSAERPKGSFSTLEIQRTEQGDSAMYLCASCRDRNTEAFFGQGTRLTVV.

J is TRBJ1-1 and V is TRBV20-1, with D possibly matching TRBD1 (6 bases). Trimming left V 6 bases short and J 0 bases short, with 23 bases between. The CDR3 loop spans 17 amino acids. Germline V gene lookup returns CDR1 DFQATT and CDR2 SNEGSKA (reference sequence). The DNA of the CDR3 is TGCAGTGCCGATTATGTGACAGGCTTCCGCTTGAACACTGAAGCTTTCTTT. Amino acid sequence: CSADYVTGFRLNTEAFF.

This clonotype was observed at least ten times. This chain connects TRBV29-1 to TRBJ2-5; the D gene is possibly TRBD2 (7 bases). V was shortened by 5 bases and J by 5 bases, with 18 bases between the two germline ends. This CDR3 has 14 residues. Per the germline V gene, CDR1 is SQVTM and CDR2 is ANQGSEA. The CDR3 sequence is CSVLWGGQVETQYF. The CDR3 nucleotides are TGCAGCGTTTTATGGGGGGGCCAGGTCGAGACCCAGTACTTC.

Many counts were recorded for this clonotype. CDR3 protein: CATSRDGAGNGYTF. The DNA for the CDR3 is TGTGCCACCAGCAGAGATGGGGCAGGGAATGGCTACACCTTC. The rearrangement uses TRBV15 and TRBJ1-2; tentative D call: TRBD1 (5 bases). This CDR3 is built from 14 residues. Germline V gene data show CDR1 as LNHNV and CDR2 as YYDKDF (reference sequence). Trimming stripped 0 bases from V and 6 bases from J, with 11 bases between.

This clonotype has ten or more counts. CDR3 protein: CASSFQRAFQETQYF. CDR3 in DNA: TGTGCCAGCAGCTTCCAGCGGGCGTTCCAAGAGACCCAGTACTTC. This chain uses TRBV7-2 with TRBJ2-5; a possible D gene is TRBD2 (6 bases). Germline-derived CDR1 and CDR2 are SGHTA and FQGNSA. The CDR3 contains 15 residues. V lost 3 bases to trimming and J lost 1 base, with 12 bases between them.